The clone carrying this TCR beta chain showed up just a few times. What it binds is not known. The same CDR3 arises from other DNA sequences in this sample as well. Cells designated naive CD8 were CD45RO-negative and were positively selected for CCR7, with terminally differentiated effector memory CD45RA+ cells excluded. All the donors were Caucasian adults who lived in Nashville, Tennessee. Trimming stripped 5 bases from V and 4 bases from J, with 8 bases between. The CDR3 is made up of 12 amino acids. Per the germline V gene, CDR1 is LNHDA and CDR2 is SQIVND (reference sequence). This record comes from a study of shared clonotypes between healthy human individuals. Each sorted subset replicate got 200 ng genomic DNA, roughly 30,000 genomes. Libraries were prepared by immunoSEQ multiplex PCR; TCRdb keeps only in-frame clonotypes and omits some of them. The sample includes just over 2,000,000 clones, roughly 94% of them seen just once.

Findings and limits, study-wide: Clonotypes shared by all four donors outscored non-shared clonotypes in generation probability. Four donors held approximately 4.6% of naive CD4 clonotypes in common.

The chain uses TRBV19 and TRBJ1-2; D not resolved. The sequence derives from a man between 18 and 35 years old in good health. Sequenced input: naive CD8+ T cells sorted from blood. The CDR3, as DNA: TGTGCCAGTAGTCCCCGAGGCTATGGCTACACCTTC. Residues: CASSPRGYGYTF.